This TCR beta chain was recorded in a study of blood T cell repertoires in COVID-19. Study-level information: Samples came from the United States, Italy and Spain, spanning acute and convalescent COVID-19. The analysed material was cDNA or gDNA that came from T cells, B-cell-depleted T cells, or PBMCs.

Authors' processing steps: Counts of nucleated cells, estimated from reference gene primer amplification, were obtained. Only in-frame clones appear in the TCRdb table, and some are missing; sequencing was by immunoSEQ multiplex PCR. The DNA was the basis for D and trimming; V, J and clone size are from that table. The data contain 23,000 or so clones, around 86% of them singletons. The CDR3 consists of 14 residues. The V end lost 7 bases, the J end lost 10 bases, and 17 bases lay between the germline ends. Germline loops: CDR1 LNHDA, CDR2 SQIVND (reference sequence). Sequences were obtained from peripheral blood. This TCR came from an elderly woman with acute or convalescent COVID-19. The chain carries TRBV19 and TRBJ1-6, with D perhaps TRBD1 (5 bases). The CDR3 loop is CASKETGGGSPLHF. The CDR3 coding sequence is TGTGCCAGTAAGGAAACAGGAGGAGGGTCACCCCTCCACTTT. Combining the CDR3 with reference TRBV19 and TRBJ1-6 gives the whole variable domain DGGITQSPKYLFRKEGQNVTLSCEQNLNHDAMYWYRQDPGQGLRLIYYSQIVNDFQKGDIAEGYSVSREKKESFPLTVTSAQKNPTAFYLCASKETGGGSPLHFGNGTRLTVT.